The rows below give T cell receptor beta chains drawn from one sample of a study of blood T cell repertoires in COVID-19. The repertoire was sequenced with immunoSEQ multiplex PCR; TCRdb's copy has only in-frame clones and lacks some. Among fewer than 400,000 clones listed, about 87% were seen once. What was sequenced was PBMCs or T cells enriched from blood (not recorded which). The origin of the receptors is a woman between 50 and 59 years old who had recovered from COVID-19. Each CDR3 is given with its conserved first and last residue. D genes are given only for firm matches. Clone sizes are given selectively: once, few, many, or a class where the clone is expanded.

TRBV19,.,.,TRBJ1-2,CASSIRTGYGYTF,TGTGCCAGTAGTATCCGAACAGGGTATGGCTACACCTTC
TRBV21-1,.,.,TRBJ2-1,CASSRPSGGAFLDEQFF,TGTGCCAGCAGCAGGCCTAGCGGGGGGGCTTTTCTCGATGAGCAGTTCTTC
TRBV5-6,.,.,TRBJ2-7,CASSSNREQYF,TGTGCCAGCAGCTCGAACAGAGAACAGTACTTC
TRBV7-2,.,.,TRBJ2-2,CASRQPGHLSIGELFF,TGTGCCAGCAGGCAGCCCGGACACCTTTCTATCGGGGAGCTGTTTTTT
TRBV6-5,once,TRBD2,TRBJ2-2,CASKLAGPTGELFF,TGTGCCAGCAAACTAGCGGGGCCCACCGGGGAGCTGTTTTTT
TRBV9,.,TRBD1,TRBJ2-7,CASSGGQGPYEQYF,TGTGCCAGCAGCGGGGGACAGGGCCCATACGAGCAGTACTTC
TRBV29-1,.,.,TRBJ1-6,CSVRDVSYNSPLHF,TGCAGCGTTAGAGATGTCTCCTATAATTCACCCCTCCACTTT
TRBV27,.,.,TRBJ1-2,CASSFLDGGGYTF,TGTGCCAGCAGTTTCCTGGACGGGGGTGGCTACACCTTC
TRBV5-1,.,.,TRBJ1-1,CASSFLGETNTEAFF,TGCGCCAGCAGCTTCCTTGGGGAGACGAACACTGAAGCTTTCTTT
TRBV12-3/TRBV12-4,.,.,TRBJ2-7,CASSLVARHEQYF,TGTGCCAGCAGTTTGGTAGCAAGGCACGAGCAGTACTTC
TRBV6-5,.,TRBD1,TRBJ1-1,CASRGDRGLGGEAFF,TGTGCCAGCAGAGGGGACAGGGGGCTTGGTGGTGAAGCTTTCTTT
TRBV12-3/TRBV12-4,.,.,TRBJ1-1,CASGSTGFEAFF,TGTGCCAGCGGCTCCACAGGGTTTGAAGCTTTCTTT
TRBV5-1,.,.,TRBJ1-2,CASRESEINYGYTF,TGCGCCAGCAGAGAATCCGAGATAAACTATGGCTACACCTTC
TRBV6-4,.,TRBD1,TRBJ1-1,CASSDGTGYAWSF,TGTGCCAGCAGTGACGGGACAGGGTACGCCTGGTCGTTT
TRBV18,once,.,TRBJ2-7,CASSPGRGSYEQYF,TGTGCCAGCTCACCAGGGAGGGGGTCCTACGAGCAGTACTTC
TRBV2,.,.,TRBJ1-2,CASSEVSGRYGYTF,TGTGCCAGCAGTGAAGTTTCAGGGCGCTATGGCTACACCTTC
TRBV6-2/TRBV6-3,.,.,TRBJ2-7,CASSPAYEQYF,TGTGCCAGCAGCCCCGCCTACGAGCAGTACTTC
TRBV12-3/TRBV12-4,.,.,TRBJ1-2,CASSGVTYGYTF,TGTGCCAGCAGCGGGGTCACCTATGGCTACACCTTC
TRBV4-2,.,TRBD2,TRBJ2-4,CASSQLSGGATGAKNIQYF,TGTGCCAGCAGCCAACTTAGCGGGGGGGCCACTGGGGCCAAAAACATTCAGTACTTC
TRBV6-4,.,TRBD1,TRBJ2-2,CASRNQGAGELFF,TGTGCCAGCAGAAACCAGGGGGCCGGGGAGCTGTTTTTT
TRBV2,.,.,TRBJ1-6,CASSVTTDIFQDSPLHF,TGTGCCAGCAGTGTCACTACGGACATTTTTCAGGATTCACCCCTCCACTTT
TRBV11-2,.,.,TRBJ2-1,CATSEVPHNEQFF,TGTGCCACCAGCGAGGTCCCCCACAATGAGCAGTTCTTC
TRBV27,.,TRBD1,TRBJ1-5,CASSSWTGMSSNQPQHF,TGTGCCAGCAGTTCTTGGACAGGGATGAGTAGCAATCAGCCCCAGCATTTT
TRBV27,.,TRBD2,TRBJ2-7,CASSSIGRGGSYEQYF,TGTGCCAGCAGTTCAATAGGGCGGGGGGGCTCCTACGAGCAGTACTTC
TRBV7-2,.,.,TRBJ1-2,CASSPPSGSVRGYTF,TGTGCCAGCAGCCCGCCGTCAGGATCCGTACGTGGCTACACCTTC
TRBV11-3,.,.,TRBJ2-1,CASSLGGVSYNEQFF,TGTGCCAGCAGCTTAGGGGGGGTCTCCTACAATGAGCAGTTCTTC
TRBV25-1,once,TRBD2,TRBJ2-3,CASSQTGLVTDTQYF,TGTGCCAGCAGTCAGACGGGACTAGTAACAGATACGCAGTATTTT
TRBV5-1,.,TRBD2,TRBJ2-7,CASSRYERGGRVYEQYF,TGCGCCAGCAGCCGGTATGAGCGGGGGGGCCGCGTCTACGAGCAGTACTTC
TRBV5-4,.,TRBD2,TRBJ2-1,CASTQVGLAGNEQFF,TGTGCCAGCACCCAGGTGGGACTAGCGGGGAATGAGCAGTTCTTC
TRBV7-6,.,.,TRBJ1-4,CASSPPGSGRGKLFF,TGTGCCAGCAGTCCACCAGGGTCGGGGCGGGGAAAACTGTTTTTT
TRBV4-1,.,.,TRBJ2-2,CASSQRTKTGAGELFF,TGCGCCAGCAGCCAACGAACGAAAACGGGTGCCGGGGAGCTGTTTTTT
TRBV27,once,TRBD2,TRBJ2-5,CASRWATSGEETQYF,TGTGCCAGCAGATGGGCGACTAGCGGGGAGGAGACCCAGTACTTC
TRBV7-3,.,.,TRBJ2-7,CASSSGLSDEQYF,TGTGCCAGCAGCTCAGGACTCTCGGACGAGCAGTACTTC
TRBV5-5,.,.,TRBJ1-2,CASSTEVVQGYTF,TGTGCCAGCAGTACCGAAGTGGTCCAGGGCTACACCTTC
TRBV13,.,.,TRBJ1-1,CASSALGTEAFF,TGTGCCAGCAGCGCCCTAGGCACTGAAGCTTTCTTT
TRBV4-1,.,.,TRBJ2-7,CASSQIRGAAYEQYF,TGCGCCAGCAGCCAGATACGGGGGGCGGCCTACGAGCAGTACTTC
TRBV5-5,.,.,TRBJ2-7,CASSFFRNTYEQYF,TGTGCCAGCAGCTTTTTCAGGAATACTTACGAGCAGTACTTC
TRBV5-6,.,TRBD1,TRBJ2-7,CASSAGTAYEQYF,TGTGCCAGCAGCGCCGGGACAGCCTACGAGCAGTACTTC
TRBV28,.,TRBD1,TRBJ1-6,CASLRDRYSPLHF,TGTGCCAGCCTCCGGGACAGATATTCACCCCTCCACTTT
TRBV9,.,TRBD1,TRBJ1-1,CASSKAQGLNTEAFF,TGTGCCAGCAGCAAAGCACAGGGGTTGAACACTGAAGCTTTCTTT
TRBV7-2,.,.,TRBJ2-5,CASSLESSDTGSVQYF,TGTGCCAGCAGCTTAGAGTCGTCAGACACTGGATCGGTCCAGTACTTC
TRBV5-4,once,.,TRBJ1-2,CASSLALGYPSISGYTF,TGTGCCAGCAGCTTGGCCCTAGGATACCCCAGTATTTCTGGCTACACCTTC
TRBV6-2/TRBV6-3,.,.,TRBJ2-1,CASSYAGRLGNEQFF,TGTGCCAGCAGTTACGCAGGGAGGTTGGGTAATGAGCAGTTCTTC